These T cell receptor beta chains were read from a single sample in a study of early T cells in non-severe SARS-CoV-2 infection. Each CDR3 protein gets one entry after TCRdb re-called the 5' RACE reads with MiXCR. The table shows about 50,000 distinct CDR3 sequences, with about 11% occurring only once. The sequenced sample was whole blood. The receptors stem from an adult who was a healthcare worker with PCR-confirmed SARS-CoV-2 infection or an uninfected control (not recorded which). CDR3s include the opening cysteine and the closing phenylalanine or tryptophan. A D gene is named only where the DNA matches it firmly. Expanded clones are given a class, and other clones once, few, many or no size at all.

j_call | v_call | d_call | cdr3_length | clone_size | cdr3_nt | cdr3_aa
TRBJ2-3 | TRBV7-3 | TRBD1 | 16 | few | TGTGCCAGCAGCCTCCGGGACAGGGCCACCACAGATACGCAGTATTTT | CASSLRDRATTDTQYF
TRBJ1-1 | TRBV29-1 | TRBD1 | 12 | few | TGCAGCGTTGGACAGGGAGAGACTGAAGCTTTCTTT | CSVGQGETEAFF
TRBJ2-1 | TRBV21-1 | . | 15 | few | TGTGCCAGCAGCATTAGACAAGGTTTTTACAATGAGCAGTTCTTC | CASSIRQGFYNEQFF
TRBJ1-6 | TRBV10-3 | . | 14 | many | TGTGCCATCAGCTCGACAGTGGGGAATTCACCCCTCCACTTT | CAISSTVGNSPLHF
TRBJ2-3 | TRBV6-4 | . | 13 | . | TGTGCCAGCAGTCAGGGATTCACAGATACGCAGTATTTT | CASSQGFTDTQYF
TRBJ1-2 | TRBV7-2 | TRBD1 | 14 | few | TGTGCCAGCAGCTTAGGGACAGGGAACTATGGCTACACCTTC | CASSLGTGNYGYTF
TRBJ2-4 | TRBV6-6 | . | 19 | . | TGTGCCAGCAGTTACGGCTACTACGGGACGGCCCTAGCCAAAAACATTCAGTACTTC | CASSYGYYGTALAKNIQYF
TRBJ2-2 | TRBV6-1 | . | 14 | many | TGTGCCAGCAGTGAACAGGCGAACACCGGGGAGCTGTTTTTT | CASSEQANTGELFF
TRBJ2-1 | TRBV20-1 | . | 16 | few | TGCAGTGCCGACTCATCTGGGCGGGCCTCCTACAATGAGCAGTTCTTC | CSADSSGRASYNEQFF
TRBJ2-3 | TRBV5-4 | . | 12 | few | TGTGCCAGCAGGCATGACACAGATACGCAGTATTTT | CASRHDTDTQYF
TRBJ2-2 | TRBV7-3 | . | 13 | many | TGTGCCAGCAGCTTAATTGGCACCGGGGAGCTGTTTTTT | CASSLIGTGELFF
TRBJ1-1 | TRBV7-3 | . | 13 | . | TGTGCCAGCAGCATCGGGACAAACACTGAAGCTTTCTTT | CASSIGTNTEAFF
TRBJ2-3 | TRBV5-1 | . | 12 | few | TGCGCCAGCAGCTCAGGGGAAGATACGCAGTATTTT | CASSSGEDTQYF
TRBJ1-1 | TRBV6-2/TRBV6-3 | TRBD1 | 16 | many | TGTGCCAGCAGCCGGACACAGGGGGCGATTCAGAATGAAGCTTTCTTT | CASSRTQGAIQNEAFF
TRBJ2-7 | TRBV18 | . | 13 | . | TGTGCCAGCTCGGCAGACATCTCCTACGAGCAGTACTTC | CASSADISYEQYF
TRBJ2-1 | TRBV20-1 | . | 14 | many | TGCAGTGCTGAGGGTGGCGGGAAATACAATGAGCAGTTCTTC | CSAEGGGKYNEQFF
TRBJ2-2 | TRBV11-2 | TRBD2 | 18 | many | TGTGCCAGCAGCTTAGGACTAGCGGGAGGGACGAACACCGGGGAGCTGTTTTTT | CASSLGLAGGTNTGELFF
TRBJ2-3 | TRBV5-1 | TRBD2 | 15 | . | TGCGCCAGCAGCTTGGGGGCCCGACTAGCGGATACGCAGTATTTT | CASSLGARLADTQYF
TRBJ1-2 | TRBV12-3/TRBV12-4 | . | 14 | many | TGTGCCAGCAGTGAAGGACAGCACCACTATGGCTACACCTTC | CASSEGQHHYGYTF
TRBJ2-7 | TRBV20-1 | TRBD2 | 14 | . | TGCAGTGCTACGCTAGATACTAGCGGGTACGAGCAGTACTTC | CSATLDTSGYEQYF
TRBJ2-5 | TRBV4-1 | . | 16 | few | TGCGCCAGCAGCCAGGCGGGGGCCCGAGCGGGAGAGACCCAGTACTTC | CASSQAGARAGETQYF
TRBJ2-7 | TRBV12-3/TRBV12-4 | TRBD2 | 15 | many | TGTGCCAGCACTTCGTCGGGACTAGGGTCCTACGAGCAGTACTTC | CASTSSGLGSYEQYF
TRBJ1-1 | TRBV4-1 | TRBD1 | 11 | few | TGCGCCAGCAGCGGAGACAGGGGGGCTTTCTTT | CASSGDRGAFF
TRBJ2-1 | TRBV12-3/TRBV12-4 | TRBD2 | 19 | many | TGTGCCAGCAGCCAAAGGACTAGCGGGACCCCCGGCTCCTACAATGAGCAGTTCTTC | CASSQRTSGTPGSYNEQFF
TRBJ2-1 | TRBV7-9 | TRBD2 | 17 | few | TGTGCCAGCAGCTTAGGGCTTAGCGGGAGGGCCGGAAATGAGCAGTTCTTC | CASSLGLSGRAGNEQFF
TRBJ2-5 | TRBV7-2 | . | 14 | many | TGTGCCAGCAGCTTAGAGGGGCTCCAAGAGACCCAGTACTTC | CASSLEGLQETQYF
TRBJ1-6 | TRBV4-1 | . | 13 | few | TGCGCCAGCAGCCAAGAAAACGGTTCACCCCTCCACTTT | CASSQENGSPLHF
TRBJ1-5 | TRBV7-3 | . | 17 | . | TGTGCCAGCAGCTTAATGGGGCACCTATGTAACAATCAGCCCCAGCATTTT | CASSLMGHLCNNQPQHF
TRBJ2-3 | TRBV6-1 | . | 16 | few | TGTGCCAGCAGTGAAGCGCTAGGGACAAGCACAGATACGCAGTATTTT | CASSEALGTSTDTQYF
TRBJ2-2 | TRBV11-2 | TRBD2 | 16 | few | TGTGCCAGCAGACGTAGCGGGAAAGGGGGCACCGGGGAGCTGTTTTTT | CASRRSGKGGTGELFF
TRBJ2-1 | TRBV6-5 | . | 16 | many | TGTGCCAGCAGTTACAAGAAGGCTGTCCAAAATCAGGAGCAGTTCTTC | CASSYKKAVQNQEQFF
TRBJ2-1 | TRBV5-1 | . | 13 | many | TGCGCCAGCAGCGTCTCCTCAGCCAATGAGCAGTTCTTC | CASSVSSANEQFF
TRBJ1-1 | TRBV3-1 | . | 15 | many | TGTGCCAGCAGCCAAGGGTGGCGATGGGGCTCTGAAGCTTTCTTT | CASSQGWRWGSEAFF
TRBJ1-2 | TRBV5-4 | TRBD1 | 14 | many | TGTGCCAGCAGATCACAGGGGGCTGGCTATGGCTACACCTTC | CASRSQGAGYGYTF
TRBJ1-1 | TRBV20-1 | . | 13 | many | TGCAGTTCAAACAGAGTGACGAACACTGAAGCTTTCTTT | CSSNRVTNTEAFF
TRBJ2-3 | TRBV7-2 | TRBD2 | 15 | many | TGTGCCAGCAGCTTAGCCTCGACTAGCGGAGATACGCAGTATTTT | CASSLASTSGDTQYF
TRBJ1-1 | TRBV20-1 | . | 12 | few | TGCAGTGCTAGAGATAAAAAACCTGAAGCTTTCTTT | CSARDKKPEAFF
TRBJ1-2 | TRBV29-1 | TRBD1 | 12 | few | TGCAGCGTTCAGACAGGGGCCTATGGCTACACCTTC | CSVQTGAYGYTF
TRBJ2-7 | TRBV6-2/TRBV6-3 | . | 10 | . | TGTGCCAGCAGTTACGGCGAGCAGTACTTC | CASSYGEQYF
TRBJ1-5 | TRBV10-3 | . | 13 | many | TGTGCCAGCACACAGGGAGACCATCAGCCCCAGCATTTT | CASTQGDHQPQHF
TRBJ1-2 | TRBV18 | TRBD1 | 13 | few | TGTGCCAGCTCCCGTCCCACAGGGGACGGCTACACCTTC | CASSRPTGDGYTF
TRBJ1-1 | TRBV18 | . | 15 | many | TGTGCCAGCTCATCACCCGGGACGGGGAACACTGAAGCTTTCTTT | CASSSPGTGNTEAFF
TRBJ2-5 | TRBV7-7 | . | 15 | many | TGTGCTAGCAGCCCCCAGGGGACCGGCGAAGAGACCCAGTACTTC | CASSPQGTGEETQYF
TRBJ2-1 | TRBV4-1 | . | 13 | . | TGCGCCAGCAGCCAAGGTTGGGCCGCGGAGCAGTTCTTC | CASSQGWAAEQFF
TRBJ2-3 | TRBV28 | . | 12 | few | TGTGCCAGCAGTTCACAGGGTGGCACGCAGTATTTT | CASSSQGGTQYF
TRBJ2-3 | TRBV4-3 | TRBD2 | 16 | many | TGCGCCAGCAGCCAAGCGAGTAGCGGGAGCACAGATACGCAGTATTTT | CASSQASSGSTDTQYF
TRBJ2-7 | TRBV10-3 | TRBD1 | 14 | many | TGTGCCAGCGGGGGACAGGGAAATCCCTACGAGCAGTACTTC | CASGGQGNPYEQYF